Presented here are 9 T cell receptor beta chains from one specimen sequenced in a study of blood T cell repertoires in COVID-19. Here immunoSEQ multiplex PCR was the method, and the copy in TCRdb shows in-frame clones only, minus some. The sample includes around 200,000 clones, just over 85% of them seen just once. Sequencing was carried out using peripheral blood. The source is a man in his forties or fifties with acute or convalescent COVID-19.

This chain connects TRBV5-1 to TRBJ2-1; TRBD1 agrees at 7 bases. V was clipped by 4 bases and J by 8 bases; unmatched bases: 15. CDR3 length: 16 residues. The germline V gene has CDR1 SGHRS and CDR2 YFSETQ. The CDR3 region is CASSLNPAGGQYEQFF. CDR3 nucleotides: TGCGCCAGCAGCCTCAACCCGGCAGGGGGTCAGTATGAGCAGTTCTTC. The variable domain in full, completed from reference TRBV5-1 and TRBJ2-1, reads KAGVTQTPRYLIKTRGQQVTLSCSPISGHRSVSWYQQTPGQGLQFLFEYFSETQRNKGNFPGRFSGRQFSNSRSEMNVSTLELGDSALYLCASSLNPAGGQYEQFFGPGTRLTVL.

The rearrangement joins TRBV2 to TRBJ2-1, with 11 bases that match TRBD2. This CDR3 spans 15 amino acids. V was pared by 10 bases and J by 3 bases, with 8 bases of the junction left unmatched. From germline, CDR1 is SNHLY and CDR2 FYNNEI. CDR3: CAILETSGGYNEQFF. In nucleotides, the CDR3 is TGTGCCATCCTGGAAACTAGCGGGGGCTACAATGAGCAGTTCTTC.

The CDR3 nucleotides read TGTGCCAGCAGCGCGGGACTCGATAATTCACCCCTCCACTTT. The encoded protein is CASSAGLDNSPLHF. This chain uses TRBV7-9 with TRBJ1-6; D may be TRBD1 (5 bases). V was cut by 5 bases and J by 5 bases, with 10 bases left in between. CDR1 and CDR2 (germline): SEHNR, FQNEAQ (reference sequence). The CDR3 totals 14 residues.

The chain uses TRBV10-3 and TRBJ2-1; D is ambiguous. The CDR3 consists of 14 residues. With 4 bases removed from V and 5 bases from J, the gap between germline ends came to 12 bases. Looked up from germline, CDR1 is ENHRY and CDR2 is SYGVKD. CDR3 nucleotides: TGTGCCATCAGTGGTACGCTACGGGACAATGAGCAGTTCTTC. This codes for CAISGTLRDNEQFF.

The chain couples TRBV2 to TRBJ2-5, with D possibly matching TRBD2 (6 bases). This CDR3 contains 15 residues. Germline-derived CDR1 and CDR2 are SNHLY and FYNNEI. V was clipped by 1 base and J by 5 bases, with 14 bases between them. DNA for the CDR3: TGTGCCAGCAGTGAAGTCCGGGTTAGCGGCGAGACCCAGTACTTC. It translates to CASSEVRVSGETQYF.

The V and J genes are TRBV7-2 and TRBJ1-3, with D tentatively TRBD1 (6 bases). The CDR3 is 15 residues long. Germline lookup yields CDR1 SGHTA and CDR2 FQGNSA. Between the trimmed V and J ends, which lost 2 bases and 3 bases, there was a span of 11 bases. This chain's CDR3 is CASSLPGAGGNTIYF. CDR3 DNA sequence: TGTGCCAGCAGCTTACCAGGGGCGGGTGGAAACACCATATATTTT.

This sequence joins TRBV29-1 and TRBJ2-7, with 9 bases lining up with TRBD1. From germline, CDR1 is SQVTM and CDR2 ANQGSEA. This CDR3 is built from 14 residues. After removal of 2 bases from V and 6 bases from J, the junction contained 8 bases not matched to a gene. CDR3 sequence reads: CSVEPDRGFREQYF. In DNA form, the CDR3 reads TGCAGCGTTGAACCGGACAGGGGTTTCCGCGAGCAGTACTTC.

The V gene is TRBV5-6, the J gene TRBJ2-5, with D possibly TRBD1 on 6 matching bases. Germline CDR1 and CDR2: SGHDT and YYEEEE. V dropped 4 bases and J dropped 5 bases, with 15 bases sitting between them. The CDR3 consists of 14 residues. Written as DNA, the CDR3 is TGTGCCAGCAGCCCCGTAGGGGGAGTGGAGACCCAGTACTTC. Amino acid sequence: CASSPVGGVETQYF.

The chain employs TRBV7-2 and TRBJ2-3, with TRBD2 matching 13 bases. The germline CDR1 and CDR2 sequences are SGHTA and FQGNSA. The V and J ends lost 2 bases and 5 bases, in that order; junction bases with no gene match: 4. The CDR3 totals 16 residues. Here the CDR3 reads CASSLRLAGGGDTQYF. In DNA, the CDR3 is TGTGCCAGCAGCTTAAGACTAGCGGGGGGAGGAGATACGCAGTATTTT.